This passage covers 13 T cell receptor beta chains from one sample sequenced in a study of blood T cell repertoires in COVID-19. Only in-frame clones appear in the TCRdb table, and some are missing; sequencing was by immunoSEQ multiplex PCR. This sample has 88,000 or so clones, with approximately 86% found just once. The specimen was peripheral blood. Every receptor here comes from a man in his sixties with acute or convalescent COVID-19.

CDR3 residues: CASRRQGNTGELFF. In DNA form, the CDR3 reads TGTGCCAGCAGGAGACAGGGGAACACCGGGGAGCTGTTTTTT. The chain combines TRBV6-5 with TRBJ2-2; 7 nucleotides align to TRBD1. CDR3 size: 14 residues. Trimming at V came to 6 bases and at J to 1 base, leaving 2 bases not matched to a gene. Germline lookup yields CDR1 MNHEY and CDR2 SVGAGI.

J is TRBJ2-7 and V is TRBV5-4; a possible D gene is TRBD1 (6 bases). Trimming took off 4 bases at V and 3 bases at J, with 14 bases between the two ends. This CDR3 contains 14 residues. Germline-derived CDR1 and CDR2 are SGHNT and YYREEE (reference sequence). CDR3 amino acids: CASSPIKQGYEQYF. The CDR3 region has the DNA TGTGCCAGCAGCCCCATTAAACAGGGCTACGAGCAGTACTTC. Complete variable domain (other parts from reference TRBV5-4 and TRBJ2-7): ETGVTQSPTHLIKTRGQQVTLRCSSQSGHNTVSWYQQALGQGPQFIFQYYREEENGRGNFPPRFSGLQFPNYSSELNVNALELDDSALYLCASSPIKQGYEQYFGPGTRLTVT.

This clone was detected only once. The chain couples TRBV7-2 to TRBJ2-7; TRBD1 might be the D (6 bases). The CDR3 consists of 12 residues. Trimming left V 5 bases short and J 3 bases short, with 8 bases between. Germline V lookup: CDR1 SGHTA, CDR2 FQGNSA. CDR3 sequence reads: CASSRDNYEQYF. CDR3 in DNA: TGTGCCAGCAGCAGGGACAACTACGAGCAGTACTTC.

The chain uses TRBV7-2 and TRBJ1-1; the D gene is possibly TRBD1 (6 bases). Trimming left V 5 bases short and J 0 bases short, with 10 bases between. The CDR3 has 14 residues. Germline V gives CDR1 SGHTA, CDR2 FQGNSA. CDR3 amino acids: CASSPGHLNTEAFF. CDR3 DNA: TGTGCCAGCAGCCCGGGACACCTGAACACTGAAGCTTTCTTT.

The sample holds one count of this clone. The chain recombines TRBV27 with TRBJ1-2; no clear D. Germline lookup yields CDR1 MNHEY and CDR2 SMNVEV (reference sequence). This CDR3 has 14 residues. Trimming took off 1 base at V and 7 bases at J, with 13 bases between the two ends. The CDR3 here is CASSLYGPPGGYTF. The CDR3 DNA reads TGTGCCAGCAGTTTATATGGCCCCCCGGGTGGCTACACCTTC.

V gene TRBV24-1 combines with J gene TRBJ2-1, with D hard to call. Trimming shortened V by 7 bases and J by 0 bases, and 9 bases separated the two germline ends. Germline assignment: CDR1 KGHDR and CDR2 SFDVKD. This CDR3 comprises 14 residues. As DNA, the CDR3 is TGTGCCACCAGGATAAAGAGCTCCTACAATGAGCAGTTCTTC. It encodes CATRIKSSYNEQFF.

V is TRBV5-6 and J is TRBJ2-3; TRBD2 matches at 13 bases. Germline trimming cut 2 bases from V and 4 bases from J; bases unmatched to any gene: 7. Per the germline V gene, CDR1 is SGHDT and CDR2 is YYEEEE. The CDR3 covers 17 residues. Here the CDR3 DNA reads TGTGCCAGCAGCTTAAAGACTAGCGGGGGGAGGGCAGATACGCAGTATTTT. Translated: CASSLKTSGGRADTQYF.

The V gene is TRBV5-1, the J gene TRBJ2-7, with TRBD1 matching over 9 bases. The trim removed 3 bases at V and 3 bases at J, leaving 13 bases unmatched. Germline CDR1 reads SGHRS; CDR2 reads YFSETQ. The CDR3 totals 17 residues. The CDR3 here is CASSSGTGWGKGYEQYF. The CDR3 nucleotides read TGCGCCAGCAGCTCGGGGACAGGGTGGGGGAAAGGCTACGAGCAGTACTTC.

This clone was seen just once. This chain uses TRBV20-1 with TRBJ2-1, with a possible D match to TRBD1 (6 bases). Per the germline V gene, CDR1 is DFQATT and CDR2 is SNEGSKA (reference sequence). The V and J ends lost 3 bases and 2 bases respectively, with 11 bases between them. The CDR3 spans 14 residues. The CDR3 reads CSASIGGTYNEQFF. CDR3 DNA sequence: TGCAGTGCTAGTATAGGGGGAACCTACAATGAGCAGTTCTTC.

The CDR3 nucleotides read TGTGCCAGCAGCTTTAAAGATACGCAGTATTTT. Translated, it gives CASSFKDTQYF. The rearrangement links TRBV7-9 to TRBJ2-3; D ambiguous. Germline assignment: CDR1 SEHNR and CDR2 FQNEAQ (reference sequence). The CDR3 has 11 residues. V dropped 3 bases and J dropped 5 bases, with 3 bases sitting between them.

The CDR3 bases are TGTGCCAGCAGCTTCGGGGACAGGGAAAACTATGGCTACACCTTC. This codes for CASSFGDRENYGYTF. This sequence joins TRBV5-6 and TRBJ1-2; 9 nucleotides agree with TRBD1. The CDR3 covers 15 residues. Germline CDR1 SGHDT, CDR2 YYEEEE. Trimming cost V 2 bases and J 2 bases; bases outside gene matches: 4.

A note on this clone: Mismatch with germline at one junction end may stem from a read error. The J gene is TRBJ2-1, the V gene TRBV9; TRBD2 agrees at 11 bases. Germline assignment: CDR1 SGDLS and CDR2 YYNGEE. CDR3 length equals 17 residues. DNA for the CDR3: TGTGCCAGCACCGTAGCGGGGGGGTTTAGCTCCTACAATGAGCAGTTCTTC. Amino acids: CASTVAGGFSSYNEQFF. The variable domain in full, completed from reference TRBV9 and TRBJ2-1, reads DSGVTQTPKHLITATGQRVTLRCSPRSGDLSVYWYQQSLDQGLQFLIQYYNGEERAKGNILERFSAQQFPDLHSELNLSSLELGDSALYFCASTVAGGFSSYNEQFFGPGTRLTVL.

This chain uses TRBV11-3 with TRBJ2-1; 7 positions match TRBD2. The CDR3 sequence is 16 residues long. Germline CDR1 reads SGHNT; CDR2 reads YENEEA. The trim removed 1 base at V and 7 bases at J, leaving 10 bases unmatched. The CDR3 sequence is CASSLGGGLATNEQFF. CDR3 nucleotides: TGTGCCAGCAGCTTAGGGGGGGGACTGGCGACAAATGAGCAGTTCTTC.